The clone carrying this T cell receptor (beta chain) was seen only a few times. Antigen: not known. Source study methods: Between 23,224 and 690,600 TCRs appeared in each sample, and the median stood at approximately 100,000. TCRdb recomputed calls from the RACE reads with MiXCR, one row per CDR3 protein. The V and J calls were determined by TCRdb, not by the authors. Among 95,000 to 100,000 distinct CDR3 sequences listed, 10% to 13% were seen once. These data are taken from a study of human T cells and chemical hapten exposure. Study findings and constraints: DPC sensitization did not alter TCRs above 1 in 1000 frequency. Because all patients had alopecia, their immune responses might differ from healthy ones. Relative to control repertoires, expanded TCRs gave rise to significantly more large CDR3 similarity clusters.

Time point described: pre-sensitization, week 0. The sample's treatment: therapeutic diphenylcyclopropenone sensitization with weekly scalp DPC. The TCR was taken from a woman aged 55-69 years with alopecia areata. Some clones in this sample may be carry-over from other donors' samples. Sequences were derived from whole blood, sampled in connection with sensitization to the hapten diphenylcyclopropenone (DPC).

The CDR3 region has the DNA TGTGCCAGCAGTTACTCGTGGGGGGAGAGCTCCTATAATTCACCCCTCCACTTT. Its translation: CASSYSWGESSYNSPLHF. The chain employs TRBV6-2 or TRBV6-3 and TRBJ1-6; D might be TRBD1 (5 bases). The CDR3 runs to 18 residues. V was cut by 0 bases and J by 0 bases, with 12 bases left in between. Germline-derived CDR1 and CDR2 are MNHEY and SVGEGT.